Described below is a single T cell receptor (beta chain) sequence and its context. Participant age was roughly 18 to 89 years, and participants resided in fewer than 30 US areas. The data were obtained in a study of blood T cell repertoires in COVID-19. Study context: The study drew acute and convalescent COVID-19 samples from the United States, Italy and Spain. Nucleic acid was either cDNA or gDNA, and it came from T cells, B-cell-depleted T cells, or PBMCs.

The method was immunoSEQ multiplex PCR; TCRdb's version includes in-frame clones alone and lacks a portion of them. The sample holds 230,000 or so clones; around 88% are singletons and the top ten take around 2.5%. Germline loops: CDR1 WSHSY, CDR2 SAAADI. Trimming cost V 11 bases and J 0 bases, with 15 bases left between them. CDR3 length: 14 amino acids. This chain uses TRBV10-2 with TRBJ2-3; a possible D gene is TRBD1 (6 bases). This receptor was obtained from a woman aged 40 to 50 with acute COVID-19. The sample was PBMCs or T cells enriched from blood (not recorded which). The CDR3 DNA follows: TGCGCCGGGAGACAGGCCTCTAGCACAGATACGCAGTATTTT. Residues: CAGRQASSTDTQYF.